This T cell receptor beta chain originates from a study of T-cell reconstitution after alpha-beta-depleted transplantation in children. The CDR3 extends over 15 amino acids. The germline V gene encodes CDR1 SQVTM and CDR2 ANQGSEA. V was cut by 6 bases and J by 3 bases, with 17 bases left in between. A library of TCRbeta sequences, prepared with unique molecular identifiers, was generated. TCRdb reanalysed the PCR reads using MiXCR and keeps one entry per CDR3 protein. Among about 500,000 distinct CDR3 sequences listed, over 25% were seen once. J is TRBJ2-2 and V is TRBV29-1; D is possibly TRBD1 (5 bases). The sequencing here drew on PBMCs from the stem cell graft donor, taken from the stem cell graft. The receptor comes from a human donor who donated a stem cell graft to a child with aplastic anemia. CDR3 protein: CSVVGLGAHTGELFF. The CDR3 coding sequence is TGCAGCGTCGTAGGGTTAGGGGCGCACACCGGGGAGCTGTTTTTT.